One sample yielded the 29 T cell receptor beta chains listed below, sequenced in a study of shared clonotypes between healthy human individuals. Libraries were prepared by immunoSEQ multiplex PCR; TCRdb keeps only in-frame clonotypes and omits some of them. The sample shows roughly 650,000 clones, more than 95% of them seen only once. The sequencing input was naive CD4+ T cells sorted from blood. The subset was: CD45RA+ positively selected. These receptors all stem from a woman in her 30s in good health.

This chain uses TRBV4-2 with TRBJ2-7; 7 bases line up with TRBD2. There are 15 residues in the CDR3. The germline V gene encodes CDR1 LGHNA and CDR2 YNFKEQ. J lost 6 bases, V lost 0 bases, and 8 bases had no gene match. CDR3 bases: TGTGCCAGCAGCCAAGAGCAGCGGGACCCTCGCGAGCAGTACTTC. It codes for CASSQEQRDPREQYF.

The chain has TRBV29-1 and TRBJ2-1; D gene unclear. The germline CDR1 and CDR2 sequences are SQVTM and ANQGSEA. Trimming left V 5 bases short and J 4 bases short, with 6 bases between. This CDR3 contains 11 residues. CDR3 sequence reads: CSVTDYNEQFF. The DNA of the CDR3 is TGCAGCGTTACGGATTACAATGAGCAGTTCTTC.

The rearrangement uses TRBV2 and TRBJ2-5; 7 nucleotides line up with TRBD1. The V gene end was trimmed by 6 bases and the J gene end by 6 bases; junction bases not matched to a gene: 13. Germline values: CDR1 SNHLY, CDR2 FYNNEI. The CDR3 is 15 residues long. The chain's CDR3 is CASRGDSGERKTQYF. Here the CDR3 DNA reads TGTGCCAGCAGGGGGGACAGTGGGGAACGCAAGACCCAGTACTTC.

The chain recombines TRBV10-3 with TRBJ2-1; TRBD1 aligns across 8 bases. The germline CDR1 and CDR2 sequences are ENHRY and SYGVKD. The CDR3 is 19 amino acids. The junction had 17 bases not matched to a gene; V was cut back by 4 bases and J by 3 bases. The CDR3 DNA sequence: TGTGCCATCAGTGGACGACAGGGGCAGAAGGTCAAAAGCTACAATGAGCAGTTCTTC. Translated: CAISGRQGQKVKSYNEQFF.

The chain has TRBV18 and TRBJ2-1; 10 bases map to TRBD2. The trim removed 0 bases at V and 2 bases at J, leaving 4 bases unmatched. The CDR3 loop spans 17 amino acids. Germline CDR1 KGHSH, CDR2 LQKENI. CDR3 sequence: CASSPPTSGATYNEQFF. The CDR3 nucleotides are TGTGCCAGCTCACCACCCACTAGCGGGGCGACCTACAATGAGCAGTTCTTC.

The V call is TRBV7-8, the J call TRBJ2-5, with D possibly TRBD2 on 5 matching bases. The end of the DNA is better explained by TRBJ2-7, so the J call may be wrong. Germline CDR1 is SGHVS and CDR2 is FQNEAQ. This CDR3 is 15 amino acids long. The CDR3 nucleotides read TGTGCCAGCAGCCCGAGTGAGCGGAACACCTACGAGCAGTACTTC. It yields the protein CASSPSERNTYEQYF.

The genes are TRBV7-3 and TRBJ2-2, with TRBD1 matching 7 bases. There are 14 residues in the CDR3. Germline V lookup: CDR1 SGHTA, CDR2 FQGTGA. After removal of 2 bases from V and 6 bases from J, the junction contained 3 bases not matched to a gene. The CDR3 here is CASSLATGAGELFF. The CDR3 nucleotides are TGTGCCAGCAGCTTAGCCACAGGGGCCGGGGAGCTGTTTTTT.

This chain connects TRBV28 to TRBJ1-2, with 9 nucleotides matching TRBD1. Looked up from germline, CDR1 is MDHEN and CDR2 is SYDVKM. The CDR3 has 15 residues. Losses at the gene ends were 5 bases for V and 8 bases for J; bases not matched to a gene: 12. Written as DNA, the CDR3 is TGTGCCAGCAGTCCCCAAACAGGGGGCGCGAAAGGCTACACCTTC. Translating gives CASSPQTGGAKGYTF.

In DNA, the CDR3 is TGTGCCAGCAGCTTCACCGGGACAGGGCAAGGGACTGAAGCTTTCTTT. Translating gives CASSFTGTGQGTEAFF. The chain carries TRBV7-2 and TRBJ1-1; 9 bases match TRBD1. Per the germline V gene, CDR1 is SGHTA and CDR2 is FQGNSA. After removal of 3 bases from V and 5 bases from J, the junction contained 10 bases not matched to a gene. The CDR3 runs to 16 residues.

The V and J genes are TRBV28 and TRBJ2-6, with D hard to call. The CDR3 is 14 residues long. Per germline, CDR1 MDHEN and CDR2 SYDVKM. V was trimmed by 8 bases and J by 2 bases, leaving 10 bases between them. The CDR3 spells CASGSGAGANVLTF. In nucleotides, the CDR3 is TGTGCCAGCGGGTCGGGTGCTGGGGCCAACGTCCTGACTTTC. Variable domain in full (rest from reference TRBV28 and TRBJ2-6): DVKVTQSSRYLVKRTGEKVFLECVQDMDHENMFWYRQDPGLGLRLIYFSYDVKMKEKGDIPEGYSVSREKKERFSLILESASTNQTSMYLCASGSGAGANVLTFGAGSRLTVL.

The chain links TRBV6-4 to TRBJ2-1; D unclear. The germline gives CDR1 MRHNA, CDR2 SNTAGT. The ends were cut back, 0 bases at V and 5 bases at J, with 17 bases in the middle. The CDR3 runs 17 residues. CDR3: CASSDSHSLHKDNEQFF. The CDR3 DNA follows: TGTGCCAGCAGTGACTCGCATTCCTTACACAAGGACAATGAGCAGTTCTTC.

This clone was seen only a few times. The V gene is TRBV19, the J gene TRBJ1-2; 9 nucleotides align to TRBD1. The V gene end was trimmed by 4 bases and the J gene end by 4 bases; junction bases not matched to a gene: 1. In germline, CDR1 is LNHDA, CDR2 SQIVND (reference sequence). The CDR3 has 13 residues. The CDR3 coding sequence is TGTGCCAGTAGTACGGACAGGGGCTATGGCTACACCTTC. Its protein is CASSTDRGYGYTF.

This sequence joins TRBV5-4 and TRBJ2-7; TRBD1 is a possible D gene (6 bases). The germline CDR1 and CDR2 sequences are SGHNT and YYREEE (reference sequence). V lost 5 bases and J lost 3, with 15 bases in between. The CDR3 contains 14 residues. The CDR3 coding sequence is TGTGCCAGCAGAAGGACTTTGACAGGCTACGAGCAGTACTTC. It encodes CASRRTLTGYEQYF.

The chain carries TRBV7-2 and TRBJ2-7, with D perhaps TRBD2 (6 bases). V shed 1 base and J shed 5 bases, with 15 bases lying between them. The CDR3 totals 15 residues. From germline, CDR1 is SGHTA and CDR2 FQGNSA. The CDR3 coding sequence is TGTGCCAGCAGCTTAGTGGCGGGAAGTGAGCACGAGCAGTACTTC. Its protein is CASSLVAGSEHEQYF.

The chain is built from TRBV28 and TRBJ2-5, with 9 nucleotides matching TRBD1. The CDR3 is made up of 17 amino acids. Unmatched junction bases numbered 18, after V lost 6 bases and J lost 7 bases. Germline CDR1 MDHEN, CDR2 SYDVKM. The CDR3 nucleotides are TGTGCCAGCAGCCCATGGGGTGGGGGACAGGGCGTACGGACCCAGTACTTC. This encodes CASSPWGGGQGVRTQYF.

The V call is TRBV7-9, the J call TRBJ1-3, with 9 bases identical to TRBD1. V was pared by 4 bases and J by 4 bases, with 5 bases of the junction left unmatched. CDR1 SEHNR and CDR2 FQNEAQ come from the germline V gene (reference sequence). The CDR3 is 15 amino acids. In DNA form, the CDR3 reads TGTGCCAGCAGCTCACAGGGGGCTGGCGGAAACACCATATATTTT. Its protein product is CASSSQGAGGNTIYF.

CDR3 region: CASSYNSGYGYTF. CDR3 bases: TGTGCCAGCAGTTACAATTCTGGGTATGGCTACACCTTC. J is TRBJ1-2 and V is TRBV6-5; D remains ambiguous. The CDR3 is 13 amino acids. V was clipped by 2 bases and J by 5 bases, with 9 bases between them. CDR1 MNHEY and CDR2 SVGAGI come from the germline V gene.

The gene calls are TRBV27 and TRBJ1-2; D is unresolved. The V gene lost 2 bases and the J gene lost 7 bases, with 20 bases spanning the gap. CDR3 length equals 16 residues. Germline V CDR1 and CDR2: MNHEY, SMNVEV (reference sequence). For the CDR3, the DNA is TGTGCCAGCAGTTTAGGGAGTCAGCCCTGGGCGAGTGGCTACACCTTC. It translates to CASSLGSQPWASGYTF.

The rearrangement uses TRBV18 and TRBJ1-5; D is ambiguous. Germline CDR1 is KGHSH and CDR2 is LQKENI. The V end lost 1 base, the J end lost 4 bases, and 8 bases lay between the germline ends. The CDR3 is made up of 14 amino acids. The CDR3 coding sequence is TGTGCCAGCTCACCACGGCGGGAGAATCAGCCCCAGCATTTT. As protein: CASSPRRENQPQHF.

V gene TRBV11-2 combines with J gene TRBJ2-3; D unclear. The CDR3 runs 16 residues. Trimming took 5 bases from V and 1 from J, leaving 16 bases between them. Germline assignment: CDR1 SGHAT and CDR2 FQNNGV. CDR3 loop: CASSPTSFSGTDTQYF. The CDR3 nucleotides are TGTGCCAGCAGCCCGACGAGCTTCTCCGGCACAGATACGCAGTATTTT. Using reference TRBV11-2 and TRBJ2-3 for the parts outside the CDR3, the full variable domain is EAGVAQSPRYKIIEKRQSVAFWCNPISGHATLYWYQQILGQGPKLLIQFQNNGVVDDSQLPKDRFSAERLKGVDSTLKIQPAKLEDSAVYLCASSPTSFSGTDTQYFGPGTRLTVL.

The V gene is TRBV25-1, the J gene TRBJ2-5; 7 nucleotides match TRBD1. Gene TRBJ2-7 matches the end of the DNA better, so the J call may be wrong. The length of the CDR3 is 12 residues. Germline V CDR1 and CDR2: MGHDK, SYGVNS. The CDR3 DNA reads TGTGCCAGCAGTCCGACAGGGTACGAGCAGTACTTC. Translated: CASSPTGYEQYF.

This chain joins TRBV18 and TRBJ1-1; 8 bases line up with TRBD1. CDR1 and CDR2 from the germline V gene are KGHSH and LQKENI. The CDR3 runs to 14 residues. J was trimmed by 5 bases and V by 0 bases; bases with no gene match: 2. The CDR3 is CASSPPRGLTEAFF. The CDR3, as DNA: TGTGCCAGCTCACCACCCAGGGGGCTTACTGAAGCTTTCTTT. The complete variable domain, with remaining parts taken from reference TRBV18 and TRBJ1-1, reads NAGVMQNPRHLVRRRGQEARLRCSPMKGHSHVYWYRQLPEEGLKFMVYLQKENIIDESGMPKERFSAEFPKEGPSILRIQQVVRGDSAAYFCASSPPRGLTEAFFGQGTRLTVV.

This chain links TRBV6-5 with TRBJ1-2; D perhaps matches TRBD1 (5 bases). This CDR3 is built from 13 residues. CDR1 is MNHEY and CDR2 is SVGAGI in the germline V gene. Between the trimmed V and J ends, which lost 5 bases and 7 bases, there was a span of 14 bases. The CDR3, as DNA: TGTGCCAGCAGTCGACAGCAATCTGGTGGCTACACCTTC. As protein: CASSRQQSGGYTF.

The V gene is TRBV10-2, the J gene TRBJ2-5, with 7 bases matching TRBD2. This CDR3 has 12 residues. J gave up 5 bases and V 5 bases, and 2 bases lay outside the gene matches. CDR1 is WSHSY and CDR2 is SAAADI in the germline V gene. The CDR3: CASSSGAETQYF. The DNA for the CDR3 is TGCGCCAGCAGTAGCGGGGCGGAGACCCAGTACTTC.

CDR3 sequence reads: CASSLGLAGKNTQYF. CDR3 sequence (DNA): TGTGCCAGCAGCTTAGGACTAGCGGGAAAGAATACGCAGTATTTT. The chain uses TRBV7-3 and TRBJ2-3; TRBD2 matches 12 bases. The length of the CDR3 is 15 residues. Per the germline V gene, CDR1 is SGHTA and CDR2 is FQGTGA. V lost 2 bases, J lost 7 bases, and 4 bases stayed unmatched.

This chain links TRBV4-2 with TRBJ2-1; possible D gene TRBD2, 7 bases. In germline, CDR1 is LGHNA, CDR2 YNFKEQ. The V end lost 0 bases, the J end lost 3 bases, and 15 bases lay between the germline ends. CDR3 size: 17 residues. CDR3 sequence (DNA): TGTGCCAGCAGCCAAGAGAGGGGGAGGGCCCTCTACAATGAGCAGTTCTTC. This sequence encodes CASSQERGRALYNEQFF.

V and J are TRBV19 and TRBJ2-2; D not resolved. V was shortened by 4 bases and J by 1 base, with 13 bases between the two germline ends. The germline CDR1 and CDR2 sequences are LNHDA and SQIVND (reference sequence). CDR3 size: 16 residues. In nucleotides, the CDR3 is TGTGCCAGTAGTAACCCGGGCACCCGGAACACCGGGGAGCTGTTTTTT. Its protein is CASSNPGTRNTGELFF.

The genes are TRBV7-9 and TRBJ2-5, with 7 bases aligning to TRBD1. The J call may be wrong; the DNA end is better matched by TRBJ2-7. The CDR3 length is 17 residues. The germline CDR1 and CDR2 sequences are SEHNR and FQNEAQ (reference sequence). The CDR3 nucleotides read TGTGCCAGCAGCTTAGATAGTTGGGACAGAAGTTCCTACGAGCAGTACTTC. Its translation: CASSLDSWDRSSYEQYF.

CDR3 nucleotide sequence: TGTGCCAGCAGTTTCAGGTTCGGGTACAATGAGCAGTTCTTC. Amino acids: CASSFRFGYNEQFF. The chain carries TRBV28 and TRBJ2-1; D gene uncertain. The CDR3 consists of 14 residues. Trimming took 3 bases from V and 4 from J, leaving 10 bases between them. Germline V lookup: CDR1 MDHEN, CDR2 SYDVKM. Full variable domain (missing parts from reference TRBV28 and TRBJ2-1): DVKVTQSSRYLVKRTGEKVFLECVQDMDHENMFWYRQDPGLGLRLIYFSYDVKMKEKGDIPEGYSVSREKKERFSLILESASTNQTSMYLCASSFRFGYNEQFFGPGTRLTVL.